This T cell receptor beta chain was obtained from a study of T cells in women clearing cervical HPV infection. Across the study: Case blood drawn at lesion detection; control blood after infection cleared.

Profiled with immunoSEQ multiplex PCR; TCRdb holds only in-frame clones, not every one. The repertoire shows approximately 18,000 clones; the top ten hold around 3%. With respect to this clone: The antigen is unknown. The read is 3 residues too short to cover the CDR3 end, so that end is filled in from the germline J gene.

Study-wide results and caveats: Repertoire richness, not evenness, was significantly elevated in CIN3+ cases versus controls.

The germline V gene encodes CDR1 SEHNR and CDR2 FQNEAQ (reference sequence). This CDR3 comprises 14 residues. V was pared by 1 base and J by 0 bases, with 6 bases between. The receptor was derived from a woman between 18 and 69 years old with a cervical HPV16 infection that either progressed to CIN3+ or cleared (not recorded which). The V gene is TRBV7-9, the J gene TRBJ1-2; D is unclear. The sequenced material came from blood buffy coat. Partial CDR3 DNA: TGTGCCAGCAGCTTAGGTTTATCTAACTATGGC. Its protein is CASSLGLSNYG. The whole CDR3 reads CASSLGLSNYGYTF.